Listed below are T cell receptor beta chains from one sample, sequenced in a study of cytomegalovirus exposure and HLA in healthy donors. TCRdb keeps only in-frame clones here, not all; method: immunoSEQ multiplex PCR. The data show 100,000 to 150,000 clones, approximately 74% seen once. Sequenced sample: PBMCs. These receptors originate from a man aged 35-49 years in good health and CMV-seropositive. The CDR3 runs from the conserved cysteine through the conserved F or W. A D gene is named only where the DNA matches it firmly. Rows give clone size only sometimes, using once, few, many, or a class for an expanded clone.

d_call j_call v_call clone_size cdr3_length cdr3_nt cdr3_aa
TRBD1 TRBJ2-6 TRBV5-5 NA 16 TGTGCCAGCAGCCTCGACAGGGTAGCTGGGGCCAACGTCCTGACTTTC CASSLDRVAGANVLTF
TRBD1 TRBJ2-5 TRBV2 NA 15 TGTGCCAGCAGTGGGCCAGGACAGGGGCTTGAGACCCAGTACTTC CASSGPGQGLETQYF
TRBD1 TRBJ2-1 TRBV5-4 few 15 TGTGCCAGCAGCCGTGACAGGGGGGGGTACAATGAGCAGTTCTTC CASSRDRGGYNEQFF
TRBD1 TRBJ1-5 TRBV2 NA 14 TGTGCCAGCAGTCTGGACAGGGGGGGTCAGCCCCAGCATTTT CASSLDRGGQPQHF
TRBD1 TRBJ1-2 TRBV10-3 NA 15 TGTGCCATCAGCGATAACAGGGGGTTGGGTGATGGCTACACCTTC CAISDNRGLGDGYTF
TRBD1 TRBJ1-2 TRBV27 NA 12 TGTGCCAGCAGTTTTCGGACAGGGGAGACTACCTTC CASSFRTGETTF
TRBD1 TRBJ1-2 TRBV30 NA 15 TGTGCCTGGAGCGTAGGGGTAGGGACAGGAAGTGGCTACACCTTC CAWSVGVGTGSGYTF
TRBD1 TRBJ2-2 TRBV4-1 NA 17 TGCGCCAGCAGCCAAGACAGGGGGTCCGCGAACACCGGGGAGCTGTTTTTT CASSQDRGSANTGELFF
TRBD2 TRBJ2-3 TRBV18 NA 15 TGTGCCAGCTCACCAACGAGCGGGGAAACAGATACGCAGTATTTT CASSPTSGETDTQYF
TRBD2 TRBJ2-5 TRBV5-1 once 16 TGCGCCAGCAGCTTGGCGAGACTAGCGGGGAGGGAGACCCAGTACTTC CASSLARLAGRETQYF
TRBD1 TRBJ1-1 TRBV2 NA 14 TGTGCCAGCAGACCATGGACAGGGGACACTGAAGCTTTCTTT CASRPWTGDTEAFF
NA TRBJ1-2 TRBV7-2 NA 15 TGTGCCAGCAGCTTAGCGAGGATTCAGATTGATGGCTACACCTTC CASSLARIQIDGYTF
NA TRBJ2-7 TRBV7-9 NA 16 TGTTCCAGCAGCTTAAGTTTAGGGGTGGTCTCCTACGAGCAGTACTTC CSSSLSLGVVSYEQYF
NA TRBJ2-1 TRBV5-1 NA 14 TGCGCCAGCAGCCTCCAGGACTCCTACAATGAGCAGTTCTTC CASSLQDSYNEQFF
NA TRBJ2-5 TRBV5-1 NA 16 TGCGCCAGCAGCTTGTCTGGACAGCTTCCCAAAGAGACCCAGTACTTC CASSLSGQLPKETQYF
TRBD2 TRBJ2-3 TRBV9 NA 15 TGTGCCAGCAGCGTAGCTAGCGGGAGTACAGATACGCAGTATTTT CASSVASGSTDTQYF
TRBD1 TRBJ1-2 TRBV10-2 NA 14 TGCGCCAGCACCGGGACAGGGGGCAATTATGGCTACACCTTC CASTGTGGNYGYTF
TRBD1 TRBJ1-5 TRBV2 NA 15 TGTGCCAGCAAGGGGGGGACAGGGGGCGTTGGGCCCCAGCATTTT CASKGGTGGVGPQHF
TRBD1 TRBJ2-5 TRBV9 NA 13 TGTGCCAGCAGCGCCAGGGGGCGGGAGACCCAGTACTTC CASSARGRETQYF
NA TRBJ2-3 TRBV7-9 once 13 TGTGCCTCAGCCCGATCAGGGGTGGGTACGCAGTATTTT CASARSGVGTQYF
NA TRBJ1-4 TRBV15 few 14 TGTGCCACCAGCAGTCCCTCAAGAGGTGAAAAACTGTTTTTT CATSSPSRGEKLFF
TRBD1 TRBJ2-5 TRBV19 NA 13 TGTGCCAGTAGTACAGGGACAGCCGGGGCCCAGTACTTC CASSTGTAGAQYF
TRBD1 TRBJ2-5 TRBV7-9 NA 14 TGTGCCAGCAGAACCGGGACAGGGCAAGAGACCCAGTACTTC CASRTGTGQETQYF
NA TRBJ2-5 TRBV5-1 NA 14 TGCGCCAGCCTACCAGGAAGCGGCCAAGAGACCCAGTACTTC CASLPGSGQETQYF
NA TRBJ1-6 TRBV12-5 NA 13 TGTGCTTCCTCGCGCGGGGGCGGTTCACCCCTCCACTTT CASSRGGGSPLHF
NA TRBJ1-1 TRBV13 few 18 TGTGCCAGCAGCTTAGGGGGGACATCCCTGATCGGTGCTGGGGAAGCTTTCTTT CASSLGGTSLIGAGEAFF
NA TRBJ1-1 TRBV5-1 once 15 TGCGCCAGCAGCTTGTCACAGGGAAGTGGCGCTGAAGCTTTCTTT CASSLSQGSGAEAFF
NA TRBJ1-4 TRBV30 NA 14 TGTGCCTGGAGCAGGGGAGGGCCGCAGGAAAAACTGTTTTTT CAWSRGGPQEKLFF
NA TRBJ1-3 TRBV28 NA 17 TGTGCCAGCAGCCCTCTCTCGGGGGGAAGCTCTGGAAACACCATATATTTT CASSPLSGGSSGNTIYF
NA TRBJ1-2 TRBV9 NA 15 TGTGCCAGCAGCGTAGAGGAGGCAGGCGACTATGGCTACACCTTC CASSVEEAGDYGYTF
NA TRBJ1-3 TRBV30 NA 15 TGTGCCTGGAGTGGCCAATCAGGGGCTGGAAACACCATATATTTT CAWSGQSGAGNTIYF
TRBD1 TRBJ1-1 TRBV5-1 NA 14 TGCGCCAGCAGCTTCTCACAGGGGACAGGGGAGGCTTTCTTT CASSFSQGTGEAFF